This T cell receptor beta chain originates from a study of T cell repertoires in cytomegalovirus infection. In the study overall: As its CMV epitopes, the study selected recently identified HLA-C-restricted and well-studied HLA-B-restricted targets. The public TCR beta signatures pointed to both CMV infection and matching HLA type.

The sample holds many counts of this clonotype. No antigen is known for it. Germline assignment: CDR1 MNHEY and CDR2 SVGEGT. There are 14 residues in the CDR3. The V end lost 7 bases, the J end lost 0 bases, and 7 bases lay between the germline ends. Each CDR3 protein is one row after TCRdb ran MiXCR on the reads. The sample carries roughly 700,000 distinct CDR3 sequences, around a third recorded once. The chain is built from TRBV6-2 or TRBV6-3 and TRBJ1-6; D not certain. The receptor comes from a human donor in good health (CMV status not recorded). Some clones in this sample may be carry-over from other donors' samples. The input for sequencing was cultured PBMCs, taken from culture after CMV antigen stimulation. The CDR3: CASTWSSYNSPLHF. CDR3 bases: TGTGCCAGCACCTGGAGCTCCTATAATTCACCCCTCCACTTT.